This record concerns one TCR beta chain sequence. What it binds is not known. The record originates from a study of identical twins. Findings and caveats of the study: Rather than following the same donors, the conclusions depended on cross-sectional statistical analysis. The models gave estimates that fell short of the out-of-frame TCR alpha sharing seen in monozygotic twins.

The cDNA had a unique molecular identifier and a template-switch universal primer site. Each CDR3 protein is one row after TCRdb ran MiXCR on the 5' RACE reads. Seen here are about 790,000 distinct CDR3 sequences, about 20% observed once, and the top ten hold 13%. The CDR3 runs 14 residues. The germline CDR1 and CDR2 sequences are SQVTM and ANQGSEA. This sample also appeared in a second study, on T cells expressing NK-cell markers.

The chain combines TRBV29-1 with TRBJ2-5; possibly TRBD2 for D (6 bases). Material: PBMCs. The origin of this receptor is a woman under 30 in good health. The CDR3, as DNA: TGCAGTGCGCCGGGACTGGGGTACCAAGAGACCCAGTACTTC. Translated, it gives CSAPGLGYQETQYF.